This record covers a single TCR beta chain. This entry is derived from a study of shared clonotypes between healthy human individuals. The overall study: Each donor's CD8 memory used one plate, CD8 naive two, each CD4 subset three.

Germline CDR1 MNHEY, CDR2 SVGAGI. V lost 6 bases and J lost 3; bases outside the gene matches: 3. The CDR3 totals 14 residues. At the deep level, the assay was run. Assay: immunoSEQ multiplex PCR; the TCRdb copy retains only in-frame clones and omits some. Of under 1,900,000 clones listed, approximately 98.5% were seen once; the top ten hold 0.36%. Only Caucasian adults living in Nashville, Tennessee served as donors. In the CD4+ fraction, cells were divided into CD45RA+ naive and CD45RA-negative memory subsets. The rearrangement joins TRBV6-5 to TRBJ2-1; 9 nucleotides align to TRBD1. The TCR was taken from a man in his thirties or forties in good health. Source material: naive CD4+ T cells sorted from blood. Subset: CD45RA+ positively selected. The CDR3 reads CASRGQGIYNEQFF. The CDR3 DNA reads TGTGCCAGCAGGGGACAGGGCATCTACAATGAGCAGTTCTTC.